These T cell receptor beta chains were read from a single sample in a study of T-cell reconstitution after alpha-beta-depleted transplantation in children. TCRdb re-called the PCR reads through MiXCR, storing one row per CDR3 protein. The sample includes about 250,000 distinct CDR3 sequences, roughly 25% seen only once; the top ten take about 5%. The material sequenced was PBMCs, mostly from graft donor cells, taken 360 days after TCRalphabeta/CD19-depleted stem cell transplant. The receptors originated from a female patient under 10 years old who had a stem cell transplant for congenital amegakaryocytic thrombocytopenia, so the T cells may come from the graft donor. The CDR3 runs from the conserved cysteine through the conserved F or W. The D gene is left open where the match is weak. Clone size, where shown, is once, few, many, or a class for clones that have expanded.

v_call: TRBV7-2; j_call: TRBJ2-4; clone_size: few; d_call: NA; cdr3_nt: TGTGCCAGCAGCCCCGGGTTCCTTATGGAAAACATTCAGTACTTC; cdr3_aa: CASSPGFLMENIQYF
v_call: TRBV18; j_call: TRBJ2-5; clone_size: NA; d_call: TRBD2; cdr3_nt: TGTGCCAGCTCACCACCGGGACTAGCTTTCCAAGAGACCCAGTACTTC; cdr3_aa: CASSPPGLAFQETQYF
v_call: TRBV20-1; j_call: TRBJ1-1; clone_size: few; d_call: TRBD1; cdr3_nt: TGCAGTGCCAAACAGGGGGCGGCGAACACTGAAGCTTTCTTT; cdr3_aa: CSAKQGAANTEAFF
v_call: TRBV6-1; j_call: TRBJ2-5; clone_size: NA; d_call: TRBD2; cdr3_nt: TGTGCCAGCAGCCGCGGTCTTAGCGGGTACCAAGAGACCCAGTACTTC; cdr3_aa: CASSRGLSGYQETQYF
v_call: TRBV5-1; j_call: TRBJ2-1; clone_size: NA; d_call: TRBD2; cdr3_nt: TGCGCCAGCAGGAAGGGGACTAGCGGGGGGAATGAGCAGTTCTTC; cdr3_aa: CASRKGTSGGNEQFF
v_call: TRBV2; j_call: TRBJ2-1; clone_size: few; d_call: NA; cdr3_nt: TGTGCCAGCAGCCTGAACTGGTCAGCGTGGAGTGAGCAGTTCTTC; cdr3_aa: CASSLNWSAWSEQFF
v_call: TRBV11-1; j_call: TRBJ2-5; clone_size: few; d_call: NA; cdr3_nt: TGTGCCAGCAGCTTAGGTCGACGGGCCGTACAGACCCAGTACTTC; cdr3_aa: CASSLGRRAVQTQYF
v_call: TRBV6-2/TRBV6-3; j_call: TRBJ2-1; clone_size: many; d_call: NA; cdr3_nt: TGTGCCAGCAGTTACATTCGTAGGGCAGGTCACAATGAGCAGTTCTTC; cdr3_aa: CASSYIRRAGHNEQFF
v_call: TRBV5-1; j_call: TRBJ2-2; clone_size: once; d_call: NA; cdr3_nt: TGCGCCAGCAGCTTGTCAGGGTCGAACACCGGGGAGCTGTTTTTT; cdr3_aa: CASSLSGSNTGELFF
v_call: TRBV15; j_call: TRBJ1-3; clone_size: NA; d_call: NA; cdr3_nt: TGTGCCACCAGCAGAGATCGAATGGACTCTGGAAACACCATATATTTT; cdr3_aa: CATSRDRMDSGNTIYF
v_call: TRBV4-3; j_call: TRBJ2-4; clone_size: few; d_call: TRBD2; cdr3_nt: TGCGCCAGCAGCCAGAGACTAGCGGGCAAAAACATTCAGTACTTC; cdr3_aa: CASSQRLAGKNIQYF
v_call: TRBV7-9; j_call: TRBJ2-1; clone_size: few; d_call: NA; cdr3_nt: TGTGCCAGCAGCCCCGCGGCCAATGAGCAGTTCTTC; cdr3_aa: CASSPAANEQFF
v_call: TRBV5-1; j_call: TRBJ1-1; clone_size: NA; d_call: TRBD1; cdr3_nt: TGCGCCAGCAGCGGGCGACAGGGGTCTATGGCTTTCTTT; cdr3_aa: CASSGRQGSMAFF
v_call: TRBV7-1; j_call: TRBJ1-2; clone_size: once; d_call: NA; cdr3_nt: TGTGCCAGCAGCCCAGTGGGCAGCCCATACTACACCTTC; cdr3_aa: CASSPVGSPYYTF
v_call: TRBV6-2/TRBV6-3; j_call: TRBJ2-1; clone_size: few; d_call: TRBD2; cdr3_nt: TGTGCCAGCAGTAAGGGACTAGCCTACAATGAGCAGTTCTTC; cdr3_aa: CASSKGLAYNEQFF
v_call: TRBV7-2; j_call: TRBJ2-7; clone_size: NA; d_call: NA; cdr3_nt: TGTGCCAGCAGCTTAGCGGGAGGATTATACTTC; cdr3_aa: CASSLAGGLYF
v_call: TRBV5-6; j_call: TRBJ1-1; clone_size: NA; d_call: TRBD1; cdr3_nt: TGTGCCAGCAGCTTGCAGGGGGGCACTGAAGCTTTCTTT; cdr3_aa: CASSLQGGTEAFF
v_call: TRBV28; j_call: TRBJ2-7; clone_size: few; d_call: NA; cdr3_nt: TGTGCCAGCAGTACCGACAGCCCCTACGAGCAGTACTTC; cdr3_aa: CASSTDSPYEQYF
v_call: TRBV28; j_call: TRBJ2-2; clone_size: few; d_call: TRBD1; cdr3_nt: TGTGCCAGCAGCCTCTGGACAGGGGCGAACACCGGGGAGCTGTTTTTT; cdr3_aa: CASSLWTGANTGELFF
v_call: TRBV6-5; j_call: TRBJ2-1; clone_size: NA; d_call: NA; cdr3_nt: TGTGCCAGCAGTTACTCGAATTGGCTCGACTACAATGAGCAGTTCTTC; cdr3_aa: CASSYSNWLDYNEQFF
v_call: TRBV13; j_call: TRBJ1-1; clone_size: many; d_call: NA; cdr3_nt: TGTGCCAGCAGCGAGACCTATACGGGGATTAACACTGAAGCTTTCTTT; cdr3_aa: CASSETYTGINTEAFF
v_call: TRBV11-2; j_call: TRBJ2-5; clone_size: few; d_call: TRBD2; cdr3_nt: TGTGCCAGCAGCCCAGGGGCTAGCGGGAGCCGGAAGACCCAGTACTTC; cdr3_aa: CASSPGASGSRKTQYF
v_call: TRBV2; j_call: TRBJ2-3; clone_size: NA; d_call: TRBD1; cdr3_nt: TGTGCCAGCACCTATTGGACAGGGCCAGATACGCAGTATTTT; cdr3_aa: CASTYWTGPDTQYF
v_call: TRBV2; j_call: TRBJ2-3; clone_size: NA; d_call: NA; cdr3_nt: TGTGCCAGCGGAGACAGGACGAGAACAGATACGCAGTATTTT; cdr3_aa: CASGDRTRTDTQYF
v_call: TRBV28; j_call: TRBJ1-5; clone_size: few; d_call: NA; cdr3_nt: TGTGCCAGCAGCTTTCACGCCAGGGATATGGGCCAGCCCCAGCATTTT; cdr3_aa: CASSFHARDMGQPQHF
v_call: TRBV10-3; j_call: TRBJ2-5; clone_size: NA; d_call: TRBD2; cdr3_nt: TGTGCCATCAGTGAAGCTAGCGGGAGGGCGGTGGAGACCCAGTACTTC; cdr3_aa: CAISEASGRAVETQYF
v_call: TRBV12-3/TRBV12-4; j_call: TRBJ2-7; clone_size: few; d_call: NA; cdr3_nt: TGTGCCAGCAGCCCCAATCCTGGGGTAAGATACGAGCAGTACTTC; cdr3_aa: CASSPNPGVRYEQYF
v_call: TRBV28; j_call: TRBJ2-3; clone_size: NA; d_call: NA; cdr3_nt: TGTGCCAGCAGTGCGCTCACAGGGTTGCGGGAAGATACGCAGTATTTT; cdr3_aa: CASSALTGLREDTQYF
v_call: TRBV12-3/TRBV12-4; j_call: TRBJ2-3; clone_size: NA; d_call: TRBD1; cdr3_nt: TGTGCCAGTACTAGGGACAGGTCGGTTGGTGATACGCAGTATTTT; cdr3_aa: CASTRDRSVGDTQYF
v_call: TRBV20-1; j_call: TRBJ2-3; clone_size: few; d_call: NA; cdr3_nt: TGCAGTGCAGGGACCACAGATACGCAGTATTTT; cdr3_aa: CSAGTTDTQYF
v_call: TRBV5-1; j_call: TRBJ1-2; clone_size: NA; d_call: NA; cdr3_nt: TGCGCCAGCAGCTTGTTAATATGGGAGCCAGATGCTGGCTACACCTTC; cdr3_aa: CASSLLIWEPDAGYTF
v_call: TRBV3-1; j_call: TRBJ2-7; clone_size: few; d_call: NA; cdr3_nt: TGTGCCAGCAGCCAGATGTTCGGGACTCACTACGAGCAGTACTTC; cdr3_aa: CASSQMFGTHYEQYF
v_call: TRBV28; j_call: TRBJ1-1; clone_size: few; d_call: TRBD1; cdr3_nt: TGTGCCAGCAGTTTACCGGGACAGGGGGCCAATGAAGCTTTCTTT; cdr3_aa: CASSLPGQGANEAFF
v_call: TRBV2; j_call: TRBJ1-2; clone_size: few; d_call: NA; cdr3_nt: TGTGCCAGCAGTGAAGCGTCCAGACCCTATGGCTACACCTTC; cdr3_aa: CASSEASRPYGYTF
v_call: TRBV18; j_call: TRBJ2-2; clone_size: few; d_call: TRBD2; cdr3_nt: TGTGCCAGCTCACTAGTAGCGGGACCCTGGAACACCGGGGAGCTGTTTTTT; cdr3_aa: CASSLVAGPWNTGELFF
v_call: TRBV7-2; j_call: TRBJ1-5; clone_size: NA; d_call: NA; cdr3_nt: TGTGCCAGCAGCCCCACGGTGGATCAGCCCCAGCATTTT; cdr3_aa: CASSPTVDQPQHF
v_call: TRBV20-1; j_call: TRBJ2-5; clone_size: NA; d_call: TRBD2; cdr3_nt: TGCAGTGCTAGCCGACTAGCGGGGGGAGAGACCCAGTACTTC; cdr3_aa: CSASRLAGGETQYF
v_call: TRBV2; j_call: TRBJ2-5; clone_size: few; d_call: NA; cdr3_nt: TGTGCCAGCAGCGCTCAAACAGGGTCGGAGACCCAGTACTTC; cdr3_aa: CASSAQTGSETQYF
v_call: TRBV6-2/TRBV6-3; j_call: TRBJ2-6; clone_size: few; d_call: TRBD2; cdr3_nt: TGTGCCAGCAGTTCCATTCGGACTAGCGGGATGCTCTCTGGGGCCAACGTCCTGACTTTC; cdr3_aa: CASSSIRTSGMLSGANVLTF
v_call: TRBV3-1; j_call: TRBJ2-1; clone_size: NA; d_call: NA; cdr3_nt: TGTGCCAGCAGCCTATTCGACAAATGGCAGTTCTTC; cdr3_aa: CASSLFDKWQFF
v_call: TRBV20-1; j_call: TRBJ2-1; clone_size: NA; d_call: TRBD2; cdr3_nt: TGCAGTGCTATAGATTTAGCGGGAATACAGGGCTCCTACAATGAGCAGTTCTTC; cdr3_aa: CSAIDLAGIQGSYNEQFF
v_call: TRBV12-3/TRBV12-4; j_call: TRBJ1-1; clone_size: NA; d_call: NA; cdr3_nt: TGTGCCAGCAGCCCCAGGACTGAAGCTTTCTTT; cdr3_aa: CASSPRTEAFF
v_call: TRBV4-1; j_call: TRBJ1-4; clone_size: few; d_call: TRBD1; cdr3_nt: TGCGCCAGCAGCCAAGACGGAACAGGGGCGCTCGGAAAACTGTTTTTT; cdr3_aa: CASSQDGTGALGKLFF
v_call: TRBV7-9; j_call: TRBJ2-1; clone_size: many; d_call: TRBD1; cdr3_nt: TGTGCCAGCAGCACGACACGACAGGGTGGTGAGCAGTTCTTC; cdr3_aa: CASSTTRQGGEQFF
v_call: TRBV19; j_call: TRBJ2-1; clone_size: NA; d_call: TRBD2; cdr3_nt: TGTGCCAGTAGTATAAATAGGCTAGCGGGGGCTCGGTACAATGAGCAGTTCTTC; cdr3_aa: CASSINRLAGARYNEQFF
v_call: TRBV5-1; j_call: TRBJ1-1; clone_size: few; d_call: NA; cdr3_nt: TGCGCCAGCAGCTTGTACCCCGGGGGGGCTGAAGCTTTCTTT; cdr3_aa: CASSLYPGGAEAFF
v_call: TRBV2; j_call: TRBJ2-1; clone_size: NA; d_call: NA; cdr3_nt: TGTGCCAGCAGTGAAGACTCCTACAATGAGCAGTTCTTC; cdr3_aa: CASSEDSYNEQFF
v_call: TRBV5-6; j_call: TRBJ2-7; clone_size: NA; d_call: NA; cdr3_nt: TGTGCCAGCAGCCCAGCCTTGGACAGGAGGGACTCCTACGAGCAGTACTTC; cdr3_aa: CASSPALDRRDSYEQYF
v_call: TRBV11-2; j_call: TRBJ2-1; clone_size: few; d_call: TRBD2; cdr3_nt: TGTGCCAGCAGCCGACTAGCGGGAGGGTCCCAAAGCTCCTACAATGAGCAGTTCTTC; cdr3_aa: CASSRLAGGSQSSYNEQFF
v_call: TRBV20-1; j_call: TRBJ1-2; clone_size: many; d_call: NA; cdr3_nt: TGCAGTGCTAGAGATTTAGGAAGTGGCTACACCTTC; cdr3_aa: CSARDLGSGYTF
v_call: TRBV20-1; j_call: TRBJ2-5; clone_size: few; d_call: TRBD1; cdr3_nt: TGCAGTGCCAAAAATCCTCAGGGGGCTCCGGAGACCCAGTACTTC; cdr3_aa: CSAKNPQGAPETQYF